The clone carrying this T cell receptor beta chain was seen only a few times. Libraries of TCR beta came from iRepertoire HTBI primers plus Arm-PCR of CDR3 regions. Each CDR3 protein is one row after TCRdb ran MiXCR on the multiplex PCR reads. The sample lists 300,000 to 500,000 distinct CDR3 sequences; less than 25% were seen once. Time point of the sample: persistent/refractory GD, antithyroid drugs over 5 years with positive TRAb. Construction of the TCR library relied on RNA isolated from PBMCs. The source of the sample is a study of regulatory T cells in long-lasting Graves disease. The specimen was peripheral blood mononuclear cells (PBMCs), collected when the disease was refractory, from a patient treated with antithyroid drugs. The origin of this receptor is a female donor with Graves disease.

In DNA, the CDR3 is TGTGCCAGCAGTCGGGGTGGGGTTGGTCAGCCCCAGCATTTT. Its translation: CASSRGGVGQPQHF. The rearrangement joins TRBV12-3 or TRBV12-4 to TRBJ1-5; D unclear. Trimming shortened V by 5 bases and J by 6 bases, and 14 bases separated the two germline ends. The CDR3 has 14 residues.